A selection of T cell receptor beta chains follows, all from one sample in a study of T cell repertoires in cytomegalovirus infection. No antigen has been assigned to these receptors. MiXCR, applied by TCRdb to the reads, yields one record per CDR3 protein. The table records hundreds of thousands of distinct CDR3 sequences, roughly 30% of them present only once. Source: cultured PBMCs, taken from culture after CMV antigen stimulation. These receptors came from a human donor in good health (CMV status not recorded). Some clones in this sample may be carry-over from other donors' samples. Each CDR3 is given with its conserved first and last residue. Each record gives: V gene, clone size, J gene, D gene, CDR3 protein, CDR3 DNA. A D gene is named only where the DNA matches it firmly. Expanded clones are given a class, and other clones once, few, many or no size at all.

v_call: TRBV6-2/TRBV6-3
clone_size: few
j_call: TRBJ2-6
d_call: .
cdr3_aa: CASSYGRSGANVLTF
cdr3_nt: TGTGCCAGCAGTTACGGGCGCTCTGGGGCCAACGTCCTGACTTTC

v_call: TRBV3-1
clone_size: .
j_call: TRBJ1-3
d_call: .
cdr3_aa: CASSQLLGFSSGNTIYF
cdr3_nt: TGTGCCAGCAGCCAATTACTGGGCTTCAGCTCTGGAAACACCATATATTTT

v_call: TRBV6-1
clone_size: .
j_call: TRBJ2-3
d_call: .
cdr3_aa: CASSEAYSSDTQYF
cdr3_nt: TGTGCCAGCAGTGAAGCGTATAGTTCCGATACGCAGTATTTT

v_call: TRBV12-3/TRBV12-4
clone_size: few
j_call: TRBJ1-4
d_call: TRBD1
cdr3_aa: CASKQGAGEKLFF
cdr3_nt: TGTGCCAGCAAACAGGGGGCGGGTGAAAAACTGTTTTTT

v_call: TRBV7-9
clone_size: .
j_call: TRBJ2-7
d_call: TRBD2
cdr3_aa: CASSLARLAGRYEQYF
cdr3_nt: TGTGCCAGCAGCTTAGCGCGGCTAGCGGGAAGGTACGAGCAGTACTTC

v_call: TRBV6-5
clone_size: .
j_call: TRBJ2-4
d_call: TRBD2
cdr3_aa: CASSYSGGAKNIQYF
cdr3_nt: TGTGCCAGCAGTTACTCGGGGGGGGCCAAAAACATTCAGTACTTC

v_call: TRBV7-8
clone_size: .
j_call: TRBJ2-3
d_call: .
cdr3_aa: CASSSWTRASTDTQYF
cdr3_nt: TGTGCCAGCAGCTCGTGGACTCGGGCTAGCACAGATACGCAGTATTTT

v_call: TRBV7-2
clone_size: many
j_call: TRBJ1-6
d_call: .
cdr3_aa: CASSPDALNSPLHF
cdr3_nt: TGTGCCAGCAGCCCGGACGCTTTAAATTCACCCCTCCACTTT

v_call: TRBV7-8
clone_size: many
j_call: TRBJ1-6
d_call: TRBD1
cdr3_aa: CASSSGTGVNNSPLHF
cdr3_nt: TGTGCCAGCAGCTCCGGGACAGGAGTGAATAATTCACCCCTCCACTTT

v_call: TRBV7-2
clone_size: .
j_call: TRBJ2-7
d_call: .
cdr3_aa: CASSSGSLPLEQYF
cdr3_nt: TGTGCCAGCAGTTCCGGGTCTCTACCCCTCGAGCAGTACTTC

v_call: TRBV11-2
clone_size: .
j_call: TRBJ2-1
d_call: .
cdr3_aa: CASSRALGTINEQFF
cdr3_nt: TGTGCCAGCAGCCGAGCACTCGGGACGATCAATGAGCAGTTCTTC

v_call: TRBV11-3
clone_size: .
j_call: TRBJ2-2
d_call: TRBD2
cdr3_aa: CASSFREGRPGELFF
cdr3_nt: TGTGCCAGCAGCTTCCGGGAGGGCCGACCCGGGGAGCTGTTTTTT

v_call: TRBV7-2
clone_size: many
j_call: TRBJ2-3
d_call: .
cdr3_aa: CASSWARSDTQYF
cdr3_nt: TGTGCCAGCAGCTGGGCCCGGTCAGATACGCAGTATTTT

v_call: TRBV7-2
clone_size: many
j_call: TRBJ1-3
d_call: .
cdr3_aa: CASSDTRSSGNTIYF
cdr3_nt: TGTGCCAGCAGCGATACTCGGAGCTCTGGAAACACCATATATTTT

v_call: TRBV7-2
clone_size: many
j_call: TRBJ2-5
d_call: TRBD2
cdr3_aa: CASSLETGGRQETQYF
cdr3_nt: TGTGCCAGCAGCTTAGAAACGGGAGGCAGGCAAGAGACCCAGTACTTC

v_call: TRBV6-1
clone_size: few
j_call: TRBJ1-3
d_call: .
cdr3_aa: CASSFNSFGNTIYF
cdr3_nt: TGTGCCAGCAGTTTCAACAGCTTTGGAAACACCATATATTTT

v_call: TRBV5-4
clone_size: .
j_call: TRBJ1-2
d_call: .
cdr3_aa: CASSPWDLTGVNYGYTF
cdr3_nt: TGTGCCAGCAGCCCCTGGGACCTGACAGGAGTCAACTATGGCTACACCTTC

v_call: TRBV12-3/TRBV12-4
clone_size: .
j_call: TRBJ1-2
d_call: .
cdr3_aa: CASSVQGGYGYTF
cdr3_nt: TGTGCCAGCAGTGTACAGGGCGGGTATGGCTACACCTTC

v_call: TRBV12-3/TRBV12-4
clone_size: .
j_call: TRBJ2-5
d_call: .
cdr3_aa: CASSLRGVRDPINGTQYF
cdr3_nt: TGTGCCAGCAGTTTAAGGGGGGTTCGGGACCCTATTAACGGGACCCAGTACTTC

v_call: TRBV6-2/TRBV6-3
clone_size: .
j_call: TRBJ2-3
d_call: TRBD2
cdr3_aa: CASIQGLAGFADTQYF
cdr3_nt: TGTGCCAGCATCCAAGGACTAGCGGGATTTGCAGATACGCAGTATTTT

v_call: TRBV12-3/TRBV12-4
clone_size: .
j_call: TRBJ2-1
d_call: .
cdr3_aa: CATLHGTEQFF
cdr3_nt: TGTGCCACCCTTCATGGGACAGAGCAGTTCTTC

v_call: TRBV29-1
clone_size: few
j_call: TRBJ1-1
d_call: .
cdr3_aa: CSVAGRLGLGAFF
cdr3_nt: TGCAGCGTTGCTGGGAGATTGGGCCTGGGGGCTTTCTTT

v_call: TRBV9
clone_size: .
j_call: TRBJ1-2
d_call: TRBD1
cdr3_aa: CASSAGTALGYTF
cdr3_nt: TGTGCCAGCAGCGCTGGGACAGCCTTAGGCTACACCTTC

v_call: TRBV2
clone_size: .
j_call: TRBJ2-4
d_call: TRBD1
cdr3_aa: CASSERGDRGLNDIQYF
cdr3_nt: TGTGCCAGCAGTGAACGAGGGGACAGGGGGTTAAACGACATTCAGTACTTC

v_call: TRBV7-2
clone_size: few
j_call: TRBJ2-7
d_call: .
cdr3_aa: CASSLNAAYEQYF
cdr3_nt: TGTGCCAGCAGCTTAAATGCGGCCTACGAGCAGTACTTC

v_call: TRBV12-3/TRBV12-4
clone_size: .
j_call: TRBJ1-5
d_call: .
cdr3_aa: CASSLDGGAQPQHF
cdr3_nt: TGTGCCAGCAGTTTAGACGGCGGAGCTCAGCCCCAGCATTTT

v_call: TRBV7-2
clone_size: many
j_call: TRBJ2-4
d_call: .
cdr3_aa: CASSRTPTLDIQYF
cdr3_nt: TGTGCCAGCAGCCGGACGCCAACCCTAGACATTCAGTACTTC

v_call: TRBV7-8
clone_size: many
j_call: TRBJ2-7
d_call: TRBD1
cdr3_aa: CASSSPRTGDLPALSYEQYF
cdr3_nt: TGTGCCAGCAGCTCCCCTCGGACAGGGGACCTTCCCGCCTTGTCCTACGAGCAGTACTTC

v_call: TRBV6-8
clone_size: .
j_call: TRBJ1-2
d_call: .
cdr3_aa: CASSSQGGYGHTF
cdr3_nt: TGTGCCAGCAGCTCACAGGGAGGCTATGGCCACACCTTC

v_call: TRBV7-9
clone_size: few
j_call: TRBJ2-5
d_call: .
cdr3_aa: CASRPSSLEETQYF
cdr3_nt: TGTGCCAGCAGACCATCCTCTCTCGAAGAGACCCAGTACTTC

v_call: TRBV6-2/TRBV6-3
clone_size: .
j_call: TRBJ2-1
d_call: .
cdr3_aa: CASSRRPNEQFF
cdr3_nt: TGTGCCAGCAGTCGCCGGCCCAATGAGCAGTTCTTC

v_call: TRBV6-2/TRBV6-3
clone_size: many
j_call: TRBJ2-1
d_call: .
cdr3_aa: CASSTAYNEQFF
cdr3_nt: TGTGCCAGCAGCACAGCGTACAATGAGCAGTTCTTC

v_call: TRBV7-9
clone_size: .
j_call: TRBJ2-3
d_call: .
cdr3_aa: CASTVRGTTSTDTQYF
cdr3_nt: TGTGCCAGCACCGTACGGGGAACCACTAGCACAGATACGCAGTATTTT

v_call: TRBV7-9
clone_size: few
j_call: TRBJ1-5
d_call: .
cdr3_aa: CASSDPGHGGSNQPQHF
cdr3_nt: TGTGCCAGCAGCGATCCGGGGCACGGAGGGAGCAATCAGCCCCAGCATTTT

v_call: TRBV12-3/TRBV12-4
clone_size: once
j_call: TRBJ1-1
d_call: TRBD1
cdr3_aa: CASSPTGTLNTEAFF
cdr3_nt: TGTGCCAGCAGTCCGACAGGGACCCTGAACACTGAAGCTTTCTTT

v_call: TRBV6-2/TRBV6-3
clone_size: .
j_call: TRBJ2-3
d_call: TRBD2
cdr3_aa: CASRRLAGSPGTDTQYF
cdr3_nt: TGTGCCAGCAGAAGACTAGCGGGATCCCCGGGGACAGATACGCAGTATTTT

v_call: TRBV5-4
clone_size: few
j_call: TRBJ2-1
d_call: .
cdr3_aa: CASSSPPGSNEQFF
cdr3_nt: TGTGCCAGCAGCTCGCCCCCAGGGTCGAATGAGCAGTTCTTC

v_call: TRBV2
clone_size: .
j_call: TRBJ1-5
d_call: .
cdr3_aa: CASSDGDYSNQPQHF
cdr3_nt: TGTGCCAGCAGTGACGGCGACTATAGCAATCAGCCCCAGCATTTT

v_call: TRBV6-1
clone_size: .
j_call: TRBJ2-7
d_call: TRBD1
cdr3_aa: CASSPPTGNLKQYF
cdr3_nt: TGTGCCAGCAGTCCTCCGACAGGGAATCTCAAGCAGTACTTC

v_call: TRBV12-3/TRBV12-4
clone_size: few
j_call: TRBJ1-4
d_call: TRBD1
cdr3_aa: CASSEQGASNEKLFF
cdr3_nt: TGTGCCAGCAGTGAACAGGGGGCTTCTAATGAAAAACTGTTTTTT

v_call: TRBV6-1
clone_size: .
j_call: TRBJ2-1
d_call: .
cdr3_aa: CASSRLERVYNEQFF
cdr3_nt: TGTGCCAGCAGTAGGCTCGAGCGGGTCTACAATGAGCAGTTCTTC

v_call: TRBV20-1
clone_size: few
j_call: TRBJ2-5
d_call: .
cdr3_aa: CSARGSATGETQYF
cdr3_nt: TGCAGTGCTAGAGGTAGCGCCACGGGAGAGACCCAGTACTTC

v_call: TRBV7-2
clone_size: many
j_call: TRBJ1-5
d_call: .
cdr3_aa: CASSSTGLSNQPQHF
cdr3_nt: TGTGCCAGCAGCTCCACAGGGTTAAGCAATCAGCCCCAGCATTTT

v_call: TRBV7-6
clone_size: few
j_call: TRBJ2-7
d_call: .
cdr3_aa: CASSLPSVRNRSYEQYF
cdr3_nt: TGTGCCAGCAGCCTGCCCTCGGTCCGAAATCGGTCCTACGAGCAGTACTTC

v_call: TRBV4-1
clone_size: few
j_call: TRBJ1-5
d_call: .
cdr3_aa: CASSRQGLSSQPQHF
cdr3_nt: TGCGCCAGCAGCCGGCAGGGACTGAGCAGTCAGCCCCAGCATTTT

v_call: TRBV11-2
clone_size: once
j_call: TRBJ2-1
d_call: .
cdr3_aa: CASSLWTTREFF
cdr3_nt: TGTGCCAGCAGCTTATGGACCACCAGGGAGTTCTTC

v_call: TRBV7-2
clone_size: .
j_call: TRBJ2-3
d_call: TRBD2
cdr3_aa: CASLRGGGATDTQYF
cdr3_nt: TGTGCCAGCCTCCGGGGCGGGGGGGCAACAGATACGCAGTATTTT

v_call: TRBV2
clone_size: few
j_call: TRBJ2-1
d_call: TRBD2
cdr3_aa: CASSAGGRAYNEQFF
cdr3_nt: TGTGCCAGCAGCGCTGGTGGGAGGGCCTACAATGAGCAGTTCTTC

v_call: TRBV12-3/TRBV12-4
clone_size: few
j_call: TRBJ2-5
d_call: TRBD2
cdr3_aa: CASSLIAGGGETQYF
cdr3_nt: TGTGCCAGCAGTTTAATAGCGGGGGGGGGAGAGACCCAGTACTTC

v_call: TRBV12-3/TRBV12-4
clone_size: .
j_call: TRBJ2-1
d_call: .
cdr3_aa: CASSLPFQSSYNEQFF
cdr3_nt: TGTGCCAGCAGTCTTCCATTCCAAAGCTCCTACAATGAGCAGTTCTTC

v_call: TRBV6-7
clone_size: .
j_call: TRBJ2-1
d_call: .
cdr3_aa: CASSYPNRISSYNEQFF
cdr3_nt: TGTGCCAGCAGTTACCCTAACAGGATCAGCTCCTACAATGAGCAGTTCTTC

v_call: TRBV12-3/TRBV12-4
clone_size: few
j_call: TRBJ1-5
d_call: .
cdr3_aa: CASSFDRGNQPQHF
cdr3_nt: TGTGCCAGCAGTTTTGATCGCGGGAATCAGCCCCAGCATTTT

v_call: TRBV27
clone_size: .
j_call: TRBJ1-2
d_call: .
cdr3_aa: CASSFRDPGYGYTF
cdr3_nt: TGTGCCAGCAGCTTCAGGGACCCCGGCTATGGCTACACCTTC

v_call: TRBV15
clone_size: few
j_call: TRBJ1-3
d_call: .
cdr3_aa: CATSRTQVGSGNTIYF
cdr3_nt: TGTGCCACCAGCAGGACCCAGGTGGGCTCTGGAAACACCATATATTTT

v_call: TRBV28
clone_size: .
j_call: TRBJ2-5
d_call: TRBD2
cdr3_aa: CASSWVSGDQETQYF
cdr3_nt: TGTGCCAGCAGTTGGGTTAGCGGGGACCAAGAGACCCAGTACTTC

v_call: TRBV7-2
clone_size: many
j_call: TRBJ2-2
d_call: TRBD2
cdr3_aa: CASSLVPAGDTGELFF
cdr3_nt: TGTGCCAGCAGCTTGGTTCCAGCGGGAGACACCGGGGAGCTGTTTTTT